One and the same sample provided the 5 T cell receptor beta chains below, sequenced in a study of T cell responses to AZD1222 COVID-19 vaccine. This table comes from immunoSEQ multiplex PCR, and its TCRdb copy is limited to in-frame clones, with some not included. The sample has 95,000 to 100,000 clones; about four fifths are singletons. The sample here was peripheral blood, taken 28 days after the second AZD1222 dose. The source is an adult who received the AZD1222 COVID-19 vaccine.

V usage is TRBV3-1 (or the pseudogene TRBV3-2) and J usage is TRBJ2-2; a possible D gene is TRBD2 (6 bases). V lost 1 base and J 4 bases, leaving 13 bases between the germline ends. Germline CDR1 reads LGHDT; CDR2 reads YNNKEL (reference sequence). The CDR3 is made up of 16 amino acids. This chain's CDR3 is CASSQGRGVGTGELFF. In DNA form, the CDR3 reads TGTGCCAGCAGCCAAGGGAGGGGCGTCGGCACCGGGGAGCTGTTTTTT.

This rearrangement joins TRBV27 to TRBJ1-6, with D tentatively TRBD1 (6 bases). V gave up 4 bases and J gave up 2 bases, with 12 bases separating them. There are 16 residues in the CDR3. CDR1 is MNHEY and CDR2 is SMNVEV in the germline V gene (reference sequence). Written as DNA, the CDR3 is TGTGCCAGCAGTTCTCAGGCAGGGGCCTATAATTCACCCCTCCACTTT. Its protein product is CASSSQAGAYNSPLHF.

The chain employs TRBV24-1 and TRBJ2-1, with D uncertain. The germline V gene has CDR1 KGHDR and CDR2 SFDVKD. This CDR3 spans 13 amino acids. Trimming cost V 1 base and J 7 bases, with 7 bases left between them. CDR3 residues: CATSDFGQNEQFF. The CDR3 DNA reads as TGTGCCACCAGTGATTTCGGGCAAAATGAGCAGTTCTTC.

This chain connects TRBV11-3 to TRBJ2-2; D not certain. Deletions cut 5 bases from V and 1 base from J, with 5 bases between. Germline lookup yields CDR1 SGHNT and CDR2 YENEEA. The CDR3 length is 13 residues. CDR3 residues: CASSTQNTGELFF. The CDR3 DNA sequence: TGTGCCAGCAGCACCCAGAACACCGGGGAGCTGTTTTTT.

V gene TRBV7-9 combines with J gene TRBJ1-2; tentative D call: TRBD1 (5 bases). The CDR3 runs 16 residues. CDR1 SEHNR and CDR2 FQNEAQ come from the germline V gene (reference sequence). V lost 1 base to trimming and J lost 2 bases, with 14 bases between them. The CDR3 here is CASSLGPTADNYGYTF. The DNA of the CDR3 is TGTGCCAGCAGCTTAGGCCCGACAGCCGACAACTATGGCTACACCTTC.